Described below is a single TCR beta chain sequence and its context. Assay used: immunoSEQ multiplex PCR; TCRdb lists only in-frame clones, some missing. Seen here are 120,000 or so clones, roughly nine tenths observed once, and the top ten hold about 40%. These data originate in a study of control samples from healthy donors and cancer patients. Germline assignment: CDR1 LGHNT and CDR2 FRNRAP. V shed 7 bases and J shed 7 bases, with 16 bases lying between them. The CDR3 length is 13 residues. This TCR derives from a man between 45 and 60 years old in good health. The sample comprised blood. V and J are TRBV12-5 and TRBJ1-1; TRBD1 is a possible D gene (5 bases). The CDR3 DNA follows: TGTGCTAGTGCCTTCGGGGGGGAGATTGAAGCTTTCTTT. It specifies CASAFGGEIEAFF.